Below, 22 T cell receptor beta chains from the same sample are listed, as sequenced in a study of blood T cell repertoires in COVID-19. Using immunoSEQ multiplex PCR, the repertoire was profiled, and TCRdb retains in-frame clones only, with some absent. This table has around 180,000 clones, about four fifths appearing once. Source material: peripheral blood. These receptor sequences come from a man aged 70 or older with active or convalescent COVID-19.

CDR3 coding DNA: TGTGCCAGCAGCCCCGGGACGGGGGTCGGGTACGAGCAGTACTTC. Translation gives CASSPGTGVGYEQYF. This chain links TRBV11-2 with TRBJ2-7; D might be TRBD2 (6 bases). This CDR3 region has 15 residues. V dropped 5 bases and J dropped 4 bases, with 18 bases sitting between them. CDR1 SGHAT and CDR2 FQNNGV come from the germline V gene.

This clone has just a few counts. CDR3 coding DNA: TGTGCCAGCAGTCCGGGGACAGGGGGCAGGCAACAGCCCCAGCATTTT. Encoded protein: CASSPGTGGRQQPQHF. The V call is TRBV27, the J call TRBJ1-5; 12 positions agree with TRBD1. CDR3 length equals 16 residues. Per germline, CDR1 MNHEY and CDR2 SMNVEV (reference sequence). J was trimmed by 7 bases and V by 5 bases; bases with no gene match: 9.

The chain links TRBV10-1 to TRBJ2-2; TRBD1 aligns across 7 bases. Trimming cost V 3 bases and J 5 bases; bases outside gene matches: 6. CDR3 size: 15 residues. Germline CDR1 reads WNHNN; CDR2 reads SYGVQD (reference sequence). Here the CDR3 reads CASSEPTGVTGELFF. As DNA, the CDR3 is TGCGCCAGCAGTGAACCAACAGGGGTTACCGGGGAGCTGTTTTTT.

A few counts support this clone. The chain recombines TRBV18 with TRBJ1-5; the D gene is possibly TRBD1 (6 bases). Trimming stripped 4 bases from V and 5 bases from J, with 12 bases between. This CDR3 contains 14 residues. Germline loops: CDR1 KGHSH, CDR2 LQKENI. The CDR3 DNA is TGTGCCAGCTCACAACAGGGTAAGGATCAGCCCCAGCATTTT. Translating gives CASSQQGKDQPQHF.

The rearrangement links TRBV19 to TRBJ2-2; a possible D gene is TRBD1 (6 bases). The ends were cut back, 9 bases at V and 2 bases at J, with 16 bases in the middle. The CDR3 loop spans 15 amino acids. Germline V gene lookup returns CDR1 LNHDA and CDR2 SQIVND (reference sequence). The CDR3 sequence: CASQVWTDNTGELFF. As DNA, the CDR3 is TGTGCCAGCCAAGTGTGGACAGATAACACCGGGGAGCTGTTTTTT. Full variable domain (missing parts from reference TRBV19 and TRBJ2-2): DGGITQSPKYLFRKEGQNVTLSCEQNLNHDAMYWYRQDPGQGLRLIYYSQIVNDFQKGDIAEGYSVSREKKESFPLTVTSAQKNPTAFYLCASQVWTDNTGELFFGEGSRLTVL.

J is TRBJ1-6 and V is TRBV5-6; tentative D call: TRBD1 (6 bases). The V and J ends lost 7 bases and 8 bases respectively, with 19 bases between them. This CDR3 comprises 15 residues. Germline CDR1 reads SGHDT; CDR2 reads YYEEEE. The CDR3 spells CASQTSAGGDSPLHF. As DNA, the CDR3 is TGTGCCAGCCAAACCTCCGCGGGGGGCGATTCACCCCTCCACTTT.

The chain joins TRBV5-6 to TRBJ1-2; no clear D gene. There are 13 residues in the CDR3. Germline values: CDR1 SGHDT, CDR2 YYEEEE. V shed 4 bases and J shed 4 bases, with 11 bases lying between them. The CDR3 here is CASSRDPSYGYTF. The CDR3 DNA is TGTGCCAGCAGCCGCGATCCTTCCTATGGCTACACCTTC.

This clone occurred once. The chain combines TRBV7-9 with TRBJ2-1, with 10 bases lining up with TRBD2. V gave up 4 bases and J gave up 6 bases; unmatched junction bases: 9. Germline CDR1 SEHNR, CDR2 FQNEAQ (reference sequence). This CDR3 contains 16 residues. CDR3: CASSSKAGGRGNEQFF. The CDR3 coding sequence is TGTGCCAGCAGCTCGAAAGCGGGAGGGAGGGGCAATGAGCAGTTCTTC.

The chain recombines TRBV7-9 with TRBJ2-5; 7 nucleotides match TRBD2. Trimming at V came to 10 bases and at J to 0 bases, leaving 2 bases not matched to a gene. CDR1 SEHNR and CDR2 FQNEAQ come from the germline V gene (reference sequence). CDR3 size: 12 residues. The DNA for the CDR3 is TGTGCCACCGGGACTAACCAAGAGACCCAGTACTTC. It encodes CATGTNQETQYF.

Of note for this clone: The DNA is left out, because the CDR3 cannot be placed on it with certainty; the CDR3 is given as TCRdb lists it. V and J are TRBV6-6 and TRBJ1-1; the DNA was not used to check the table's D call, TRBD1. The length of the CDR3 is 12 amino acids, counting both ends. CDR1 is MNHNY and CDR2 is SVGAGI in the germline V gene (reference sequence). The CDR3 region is CASSTSTGEAFF.

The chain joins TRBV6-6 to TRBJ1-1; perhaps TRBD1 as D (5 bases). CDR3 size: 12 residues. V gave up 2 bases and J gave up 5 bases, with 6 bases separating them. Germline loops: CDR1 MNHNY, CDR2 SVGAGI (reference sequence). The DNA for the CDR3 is TGTGCCAGCAGTTACGGGGCTACTGAAGCTTTCTTT. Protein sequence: CASSYGATEAFF.

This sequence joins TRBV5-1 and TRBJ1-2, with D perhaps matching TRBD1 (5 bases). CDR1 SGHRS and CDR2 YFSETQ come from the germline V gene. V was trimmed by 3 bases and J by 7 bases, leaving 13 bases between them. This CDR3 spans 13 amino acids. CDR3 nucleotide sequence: TGCGCCAGCAGCTCCGGGCAGGGAGGTGGCTACACCTTC. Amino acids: CASSSGQGGGYTF.

As DNA, the CDR3 is TGCGCCAGCAGCCAAGATCACAGGCCCTACTCTGGGGCCAACGTCCTGACTTTC. Translating gives CASSQDHRPYSGANVLTF. This chain joins TRBV4-1 and TRBJ2-6, with D possibly TRBD1 on 5 matching bases. The CDR3 has 18 amino acids. Germline loops: CDR1 MGHRA, CDR2 YSYEKL. Trimming shortened V by 0 bases and J by 0 bases, and 12 bases separated the two germline ends.

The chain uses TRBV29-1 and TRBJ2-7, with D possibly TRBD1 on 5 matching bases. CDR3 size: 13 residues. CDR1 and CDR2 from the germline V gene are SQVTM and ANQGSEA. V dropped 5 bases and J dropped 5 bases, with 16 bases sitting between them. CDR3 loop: CSVTQGTGDEQYF. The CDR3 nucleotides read TGCAGCGTTACCCAGGGAACGGGCGACGAGCAGTACTTC.

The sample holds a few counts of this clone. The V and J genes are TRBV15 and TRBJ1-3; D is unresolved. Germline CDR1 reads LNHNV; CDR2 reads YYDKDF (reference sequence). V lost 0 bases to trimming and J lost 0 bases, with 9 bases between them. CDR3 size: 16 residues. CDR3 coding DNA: TGTGCCACCAGCAGAGATCGACTGGTCTCTGGAAACACCATATATTTT. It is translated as CATSRDRLVSGNTIYF.

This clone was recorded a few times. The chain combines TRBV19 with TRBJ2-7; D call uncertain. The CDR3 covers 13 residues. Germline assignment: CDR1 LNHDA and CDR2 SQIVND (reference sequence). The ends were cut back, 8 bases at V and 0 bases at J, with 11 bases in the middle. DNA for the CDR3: TGTGCCAGTGCTTCTACAGCCTCCTACGAGCAGTACTTC. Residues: CASASTASYEQYF.

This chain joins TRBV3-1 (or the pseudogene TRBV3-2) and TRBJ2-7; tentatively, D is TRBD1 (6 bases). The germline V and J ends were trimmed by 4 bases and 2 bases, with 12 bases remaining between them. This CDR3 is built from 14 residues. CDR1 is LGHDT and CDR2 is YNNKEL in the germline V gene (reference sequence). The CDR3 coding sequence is TGTGCCAGCAGCCGGGCTAGGGGGACCTACGAGCAGTACTTC. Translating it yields CASSRARGTYEQYF.

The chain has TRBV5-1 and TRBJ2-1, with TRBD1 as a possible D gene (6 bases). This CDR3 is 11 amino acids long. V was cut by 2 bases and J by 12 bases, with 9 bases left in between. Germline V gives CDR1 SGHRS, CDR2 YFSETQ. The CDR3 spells CASSFRGLQFF. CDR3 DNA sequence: TGCGCCAGCAGCTTCAGGGGATTGCAGTTCTTC.

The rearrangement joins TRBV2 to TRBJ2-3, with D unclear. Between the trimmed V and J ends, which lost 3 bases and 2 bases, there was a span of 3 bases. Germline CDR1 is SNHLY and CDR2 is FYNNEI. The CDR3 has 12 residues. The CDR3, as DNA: TGTGCCAGCAGTGACCACACAGATACGCAGTATTTT. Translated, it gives CASSDHTDTQYF.

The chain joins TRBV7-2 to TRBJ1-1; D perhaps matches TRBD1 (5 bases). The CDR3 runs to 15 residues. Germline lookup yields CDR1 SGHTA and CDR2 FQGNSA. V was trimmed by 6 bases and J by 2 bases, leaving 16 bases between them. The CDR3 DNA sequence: TGTGCCAGCAGATCATCTATAGGGGTAAACACTGAAGCTTTCTTT. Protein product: CASRSSIGVNTEAFF.

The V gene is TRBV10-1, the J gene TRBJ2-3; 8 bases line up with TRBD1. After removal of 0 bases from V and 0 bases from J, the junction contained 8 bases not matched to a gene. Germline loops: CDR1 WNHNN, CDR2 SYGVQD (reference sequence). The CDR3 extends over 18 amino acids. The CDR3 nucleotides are TGCGCCAGCAGTGAGTCAACAGGACAGGGATCTAGCACAGATACGCAGTATTTT. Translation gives CASSESTGQGSSTDTQYF.

CDR3 nucleotide sequence: TGCGCCAGCAGCTTGCACCGGGACAGCCCGAACACTGAAGCTTTCTTT. Protein: CASSLHRDSPNTEAFF. The genes are TRBV5-1 and TRBJ1-1; 7 positions agree with TRBD1. The length of the CDR3 is 16 residues. With 1 base clipped from V and 1 base from J, the junction kept 7 bases outside the gene matches. Per the germline V gene, CDR1 is SGHRS and CDR2 is YFSETQ.